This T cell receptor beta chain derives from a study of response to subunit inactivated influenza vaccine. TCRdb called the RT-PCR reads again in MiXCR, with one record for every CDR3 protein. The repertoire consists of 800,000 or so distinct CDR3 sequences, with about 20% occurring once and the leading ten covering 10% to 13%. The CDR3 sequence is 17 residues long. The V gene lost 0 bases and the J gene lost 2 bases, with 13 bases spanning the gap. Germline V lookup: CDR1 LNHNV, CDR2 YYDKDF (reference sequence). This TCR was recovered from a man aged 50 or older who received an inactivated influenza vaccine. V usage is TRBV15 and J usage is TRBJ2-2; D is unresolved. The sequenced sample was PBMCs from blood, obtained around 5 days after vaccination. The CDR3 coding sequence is TGTGCCACCAGCAGAGATTTTCGGCTAGGTAACACCGGGGAGCTGTTTTTT. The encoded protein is CATSRDFRLGNTGELFF.